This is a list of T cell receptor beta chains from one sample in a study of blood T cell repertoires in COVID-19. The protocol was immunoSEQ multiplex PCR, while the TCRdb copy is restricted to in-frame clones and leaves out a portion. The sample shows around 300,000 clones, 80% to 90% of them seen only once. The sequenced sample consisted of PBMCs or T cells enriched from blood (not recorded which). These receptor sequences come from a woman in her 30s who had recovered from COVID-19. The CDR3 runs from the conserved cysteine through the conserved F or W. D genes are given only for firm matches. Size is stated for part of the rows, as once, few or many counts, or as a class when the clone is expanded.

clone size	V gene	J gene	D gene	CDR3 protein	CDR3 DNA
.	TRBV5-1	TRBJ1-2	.	CASSLRQADYGYTF	TGCGCCAGCAGCTTGAGGCAGGCTGACTATGGCTACACCTTC
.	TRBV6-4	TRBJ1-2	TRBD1	CASRPGQGGYGYTF	TGTGCCAGCAGGCCCGGACAGGGCGGCTATGGCTACACCTTC
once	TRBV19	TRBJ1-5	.	CASSISRGSYQPQHF	TGTGCCAGTAGTATATCCAGGGGATCCTATCAGCCCCAGCATTTT
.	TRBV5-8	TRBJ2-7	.	CASSLVEVHRAKQYF	TGTGCCAGCAGCTTGGTCGAGGTTCACAGGGCAAAGCAGTACTTC
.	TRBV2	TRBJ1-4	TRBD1	CASSRGMETNEKLFF	TGTGCCAGCAGCAGGGGGATGGAAACTAATGAAAAACTGTTTTTT
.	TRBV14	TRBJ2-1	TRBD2	CASSQDPPSAGVSYNEQFF	TGTGCCAGCAGCCAAGATCCTCCCTCAGCGGGGGTCTCCTACAATGAGCAGTTCTTC
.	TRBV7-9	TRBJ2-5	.	CASSLDGGIQETQYF	TGTGCCAGCAGCTTGGACGGAGGCATCCAAGAGACCCAGTACTTC
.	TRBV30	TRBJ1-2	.	CAWSPLALGNGYTF	TGTGCCTGGAGTCCGCTCGCGTTGGGCAATGGCTACACCTTC
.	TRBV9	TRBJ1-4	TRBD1	CASSTWGQGSDEKLFF	TGTGCCAGCAGCACTTGGGGACAGGGGTCGGATGAAAAACTGTTTTTT
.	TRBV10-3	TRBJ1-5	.	CAISDRTANQPQHF	TGTGCCATCAGTGACAGGACAGCTAATCAGCCCCAGCATTTT
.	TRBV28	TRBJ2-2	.	CAIPRNAPPAGELFF	TGTGCCATCCCGCGTAATGCACCCCCGGCCGGGGAGCTGTTTTTT
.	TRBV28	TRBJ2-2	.	CASIAELNTGELFF	TGTGCCAGCATCGCGGAACTGAACACCGGGGAGCTGTTTTTT
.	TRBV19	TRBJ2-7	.	CASSPTGPSGEQYF	TGTGCCAGTAGTCCGACTGGCCCCAGCGGCGAGCAGTACTTC
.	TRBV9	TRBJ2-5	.	CASSVDGGTQGTQYF	TGTGCCAGCAGCGTAGATGGGGGGACTCAGGGGACCCAGTACTTC
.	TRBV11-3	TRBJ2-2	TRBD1	CASSPGTANTGELFF	TGTGCCAGCAGCCCCGGGACAGCTAACACCGGGGAGCTGTTTTTT
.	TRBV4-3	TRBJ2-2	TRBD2	CASSLLRLAGGPTNTGELFF	TGCGCCAGCAGCCTTTTGCGGCTAGCGGGGGGTCCTACTAACACCGGGGAGCTGTTTTTT
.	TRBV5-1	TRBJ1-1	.	CASSWVGQGGTEAFF	TGCGCCAGCAGCTGGGTTGGGCAGGGAGGGACTGAAGCTTTCTTT
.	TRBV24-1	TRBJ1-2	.	CATSDLDGAGYTF	TGTGCCACCAGTGACCTAGACGGAGCTGGCTACACCTTC
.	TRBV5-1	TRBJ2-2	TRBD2	CASSLGQAGGPRGGELFF	TGCGCCAGCAGCTTGGGCCAAGCGGGGGGGCCCCGTGGAGGGGAGCTGTTTTTT
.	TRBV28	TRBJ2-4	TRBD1	CASSEDRGTKNIQYF	TGTGCCAGCAGTGAGGACAGGGGAACCAAAAACATTCAGTACTTC